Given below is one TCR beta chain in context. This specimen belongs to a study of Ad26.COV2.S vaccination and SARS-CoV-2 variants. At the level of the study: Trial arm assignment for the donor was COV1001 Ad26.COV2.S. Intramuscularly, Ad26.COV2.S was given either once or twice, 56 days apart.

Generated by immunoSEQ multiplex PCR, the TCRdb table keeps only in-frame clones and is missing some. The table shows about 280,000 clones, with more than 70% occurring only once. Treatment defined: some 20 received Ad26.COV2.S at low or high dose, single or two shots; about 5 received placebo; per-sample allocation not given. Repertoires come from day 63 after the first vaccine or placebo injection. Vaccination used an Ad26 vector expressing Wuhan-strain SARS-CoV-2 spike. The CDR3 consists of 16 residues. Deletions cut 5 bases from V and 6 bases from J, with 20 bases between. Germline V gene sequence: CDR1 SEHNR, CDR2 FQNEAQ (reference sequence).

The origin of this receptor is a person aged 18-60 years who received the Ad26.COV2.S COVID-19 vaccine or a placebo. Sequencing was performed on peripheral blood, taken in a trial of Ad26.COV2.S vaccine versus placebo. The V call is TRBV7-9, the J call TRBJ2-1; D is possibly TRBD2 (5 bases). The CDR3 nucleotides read TGTGCCAGCAGCCCCTCAAACAGTGCGGGTCTCAATGAGCAGTTCTTC. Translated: CASSPSNSAGLNEQFF.